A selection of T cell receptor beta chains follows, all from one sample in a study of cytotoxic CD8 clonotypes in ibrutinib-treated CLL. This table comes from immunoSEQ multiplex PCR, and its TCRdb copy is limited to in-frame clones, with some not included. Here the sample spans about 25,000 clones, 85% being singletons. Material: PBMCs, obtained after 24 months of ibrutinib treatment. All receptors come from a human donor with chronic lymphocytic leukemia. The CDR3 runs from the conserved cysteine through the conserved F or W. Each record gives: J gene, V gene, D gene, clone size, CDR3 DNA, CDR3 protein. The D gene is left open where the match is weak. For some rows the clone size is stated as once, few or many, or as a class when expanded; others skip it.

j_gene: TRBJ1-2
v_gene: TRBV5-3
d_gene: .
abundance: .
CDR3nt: TGTGCCAGCAGCCAGCTACATAACTATGGCTACACCTTC
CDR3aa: CASSQLHNYGYTF

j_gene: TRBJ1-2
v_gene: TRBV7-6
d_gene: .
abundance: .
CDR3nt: TGTGCCAGCAGCTTAGCGCGGGGGGCGCTTAGTAATGGCTACACCTTC
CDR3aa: CASSLARGALSNGYTF

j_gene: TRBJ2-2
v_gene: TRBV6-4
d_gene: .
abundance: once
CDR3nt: TGTGCCAGCAGTGAACAGAAAACCGGGGAGCTGTTTTTT
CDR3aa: CASSEQKTGELFF

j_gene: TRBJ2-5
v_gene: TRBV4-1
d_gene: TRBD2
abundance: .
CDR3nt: TGCGCCAGCAGCCAAGTCGGAGGACTAGCGGACAACCAAGAGACCCAGTACTTC
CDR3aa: CASSQVGGLADNQETQYF

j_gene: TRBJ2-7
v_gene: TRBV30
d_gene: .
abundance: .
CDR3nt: TGTGCCTGGAAGGCGTCGGACACGACCTACGAGCAGTACTTC
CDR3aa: CAWKASDTTYEQYF

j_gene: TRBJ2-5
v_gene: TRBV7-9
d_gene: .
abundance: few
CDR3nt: TGTGCCAGCAGCACCCGACACCAAGAGACCCAGTACTTC
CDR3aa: CASSTRHQETQYF

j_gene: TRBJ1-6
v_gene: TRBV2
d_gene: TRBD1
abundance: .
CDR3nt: TGTGCCAGCAGAAACAGGGGGTCCTATAATTCACCCCTCCACTTT
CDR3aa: CASRNRGSYNSPLHF

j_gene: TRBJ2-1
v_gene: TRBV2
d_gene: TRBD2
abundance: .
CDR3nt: TGTGCCAGCACGGGGCCCAATAGCGGGGGCCCCTACAATGAGCAGTTCTTC
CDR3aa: CASTGPNSGGPYNEQFF

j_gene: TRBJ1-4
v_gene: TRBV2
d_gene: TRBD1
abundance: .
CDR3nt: TGTGCCAGCAGTGGGACAGGGGGTTGGGATGAAAAACTGTTTTTT
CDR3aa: CASSGTGGWDEKLFF

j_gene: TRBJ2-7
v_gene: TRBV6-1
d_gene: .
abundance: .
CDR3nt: TGTGCCAGCAGTGCGGTCGGAGCATACGAGCAGTACTTC
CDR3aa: CASSAVGAYEQYF

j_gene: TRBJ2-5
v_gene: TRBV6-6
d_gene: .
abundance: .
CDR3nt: TGTGCCAGCAGCCCGGTCGGGAACCAAGAGACCCAGTACTTC
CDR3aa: CASSPVGNQETQYF

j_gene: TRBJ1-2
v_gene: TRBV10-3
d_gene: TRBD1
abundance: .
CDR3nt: TGTGCCATCAGTGACAATACCATCGACAGGGGGAAAGGCTACACCTTC
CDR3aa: CAISDNTIDRGKGYTF

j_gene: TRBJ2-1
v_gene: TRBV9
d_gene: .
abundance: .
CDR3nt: TGTGCCAGCAGCGTAGGACGGTATGAGCAGTTCTTC
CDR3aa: CASSVGRYEQFF

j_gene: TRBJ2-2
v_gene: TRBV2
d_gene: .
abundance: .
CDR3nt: TGTGCCAGCAGTGAAGCGGCCGGGGGAGTGTTGGGGGAGCTGTTTTTT
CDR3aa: CASSEAAGGVLGELFF

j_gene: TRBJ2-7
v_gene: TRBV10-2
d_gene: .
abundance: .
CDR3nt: TGCGCCAGCAGTGAGTCGGTAGGGGGGTACGAGCAGTACTTC
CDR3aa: CASSESVGGYEQYF

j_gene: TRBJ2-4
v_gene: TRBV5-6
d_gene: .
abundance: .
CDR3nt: TGTGCCAGCAGCCCATATACAGGGTTCGCGGCCAAAAACATTCAGTACTTC
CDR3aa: CASSPYTGFAAKNIQYF

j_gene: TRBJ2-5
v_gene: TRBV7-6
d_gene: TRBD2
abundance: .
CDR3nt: TGTGCCAGCAGCCTATCCCTAGTCCGGGGGGGCGTCACGGAGACCCAGTACTTC
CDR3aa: CASSLSLVRGGVTETQYF

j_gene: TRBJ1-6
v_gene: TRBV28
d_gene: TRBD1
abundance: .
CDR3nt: TGTGCCAGCAGTGAACCCCGGGACAGGGGTTCACCCCTCCACTTT
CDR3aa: CASSEPRDRGSPLHF

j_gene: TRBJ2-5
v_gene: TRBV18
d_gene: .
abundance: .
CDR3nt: TGTGCCAGCTCACGTCGGGACTACCAAGAGACCCAGTACTTC
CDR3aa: CASSRRDYQETQYF

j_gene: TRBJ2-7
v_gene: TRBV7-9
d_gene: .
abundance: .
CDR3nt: TGTGCCAGCAGCTTAGAAGGCGGGGATAGCTACGAGCAGTACTTC
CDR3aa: CASSLEGGDSYEQYF

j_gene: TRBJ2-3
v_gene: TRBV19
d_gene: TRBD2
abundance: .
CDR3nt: TGTGCCAGTAGTATAGGGGGACTAGCGCTGAGTACAGATACGCAGTATTTT
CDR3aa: CASSIGGLALSTDTQYF

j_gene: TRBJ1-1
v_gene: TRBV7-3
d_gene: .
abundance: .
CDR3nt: TGTGCCAGCAGCTCGGATATGAACACTGAAGCTTTCTTT
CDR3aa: CASSSDMNTEAFF

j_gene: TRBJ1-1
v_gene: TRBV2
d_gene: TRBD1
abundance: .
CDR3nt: TGTGCCACCTCCCGGACAGGGGGGAGCTCATATTGGACTGGCACTGAAGCTTTCTTT
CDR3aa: CATSRTGGSSYWTGTEAFF

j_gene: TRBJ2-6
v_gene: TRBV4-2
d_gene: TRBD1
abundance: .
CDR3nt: TGTGCCAGCAGCCACCAGACAGGGGTCATCTCTGGGGCCAACGTCCTGACTTTC
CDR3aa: CASSHQTGVISGANVLTF

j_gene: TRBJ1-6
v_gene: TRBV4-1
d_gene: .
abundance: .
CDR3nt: TGCGCCAGCAGCCAAGATAAGGACTCGGGTAATAATTCACCCCTCCACTTT
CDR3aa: CASSQDKDSGNNSPLHF

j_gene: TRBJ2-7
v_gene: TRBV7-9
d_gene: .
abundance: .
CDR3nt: TGTGCCAGCAGCTTAATTTCCTCCTACGAGCAGTACTTC
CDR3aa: CASSLISSYEQYF

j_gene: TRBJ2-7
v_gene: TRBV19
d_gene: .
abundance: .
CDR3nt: TGTGCCAGTAGTATGGGCACACACTACGAGCAGTACTTC
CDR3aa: CASSMGTHYEQYF

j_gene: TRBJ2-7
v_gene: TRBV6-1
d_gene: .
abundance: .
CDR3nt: TGTGCCAGCAGTGAAGCGGAAAGGACCACCGGGTACTTC
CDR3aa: CASSEAERTTGYF

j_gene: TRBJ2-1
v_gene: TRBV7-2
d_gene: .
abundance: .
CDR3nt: TGTGCCAGCAGCTTAGAAGGGGGAACATACAATGAGCAGTTCTTC
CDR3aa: CASSLEGGTYNEQFF

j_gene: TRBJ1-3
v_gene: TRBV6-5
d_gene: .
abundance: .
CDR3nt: TGTGCCAGCAGTAATCTGGGCTCTGGAAACACCATATATTTT
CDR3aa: CASSNLGSGNTIYF

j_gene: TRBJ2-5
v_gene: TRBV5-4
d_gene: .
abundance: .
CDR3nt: TGTGCCAGCAGCTTGGCGTTGCTGGGGGCAGAGACCCAGTACTTC
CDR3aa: CASSLALLGAETQYF

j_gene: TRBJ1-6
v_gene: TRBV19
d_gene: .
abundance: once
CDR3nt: TGTGCCAGTAGCGAGGACAGCAGAAATTCACCCCTCCACTTT
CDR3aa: CASSEDSRNSPLHF

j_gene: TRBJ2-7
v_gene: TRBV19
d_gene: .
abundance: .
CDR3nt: TGTGCCAGTAGTGTTGCTAACAATGAGCAGTACTTC
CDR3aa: CASSVANNEQYF

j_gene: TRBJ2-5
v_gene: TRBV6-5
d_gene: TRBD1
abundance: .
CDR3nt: TGTGCCACCACCTACCCCGGGACAGGGGTAGAGACCCAGTACTTC
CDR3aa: CATTYPGTGVETQYF

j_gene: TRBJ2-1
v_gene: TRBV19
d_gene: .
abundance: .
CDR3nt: TGTGCCAGTAGTATTGGGGAGCTCCGCCACAATGAGCAGTTCTTC
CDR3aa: CASSIGELRHNEQFF

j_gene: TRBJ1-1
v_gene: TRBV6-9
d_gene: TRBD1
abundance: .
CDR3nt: TGTGCCAGCAAGAGAACAGGGGGCGCGGTGTTGGACACTGAAGCTTTCTTT
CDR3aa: CASKRTGGAVLDTEAFF

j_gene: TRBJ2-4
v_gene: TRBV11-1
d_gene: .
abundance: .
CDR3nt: TGTGCCAGCAGCTGGCAGGGAGGTGAGAACATTCAGTACTTC
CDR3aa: CASSWQGGENIQYF

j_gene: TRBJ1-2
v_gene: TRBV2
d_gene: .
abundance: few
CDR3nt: TGTGCCAGCAGTGAATTTGGGGGCGGGAAGCATGATGGCTACACCTTC
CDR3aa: CASSEFGGGKHDGYTF

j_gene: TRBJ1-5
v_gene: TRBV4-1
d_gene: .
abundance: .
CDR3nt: TGCGCCAGCAGCCAAGTACCGGGTCTGCACCAGCCCCAGCATTTT
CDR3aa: CASSQVPGLHQPQHF

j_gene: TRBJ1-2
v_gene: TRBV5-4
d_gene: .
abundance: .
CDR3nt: TGTGCCAGCAGCAGCGGGTCTAAGTCCACTAACTATGGCTACACCTTC
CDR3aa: CASSSGSKSTNYGYTF

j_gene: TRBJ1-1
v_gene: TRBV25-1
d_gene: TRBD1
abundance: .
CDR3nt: TGTGCCAGCAGTGATCTGCCGGGACAGGGTACGGCTTTCTTT
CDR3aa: CASSDLPGQGTAFF

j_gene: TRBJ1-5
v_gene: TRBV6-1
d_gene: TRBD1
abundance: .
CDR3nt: TGTGCCAGCAGGGGCCTGACAGGGGGCGATCAGCCCCAGCATTTT
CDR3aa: CASRGLTGGDQPQHF

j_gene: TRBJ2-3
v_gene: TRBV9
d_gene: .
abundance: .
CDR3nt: TGTGCCACCCAAAACTGCCAGGGGTCCACAGATACGCAGTATTTT
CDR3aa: CATQNCQGSTDTQYF

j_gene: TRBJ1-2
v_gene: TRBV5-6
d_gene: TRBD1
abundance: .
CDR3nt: TGTGCCAGCAGCTTTGCCGGGACAGCGATTAACTATGGCTACACCTTC
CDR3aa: CASSFAGTAINYGYTF

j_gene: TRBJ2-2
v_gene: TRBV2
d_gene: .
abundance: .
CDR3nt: TGTGCCAGAAACAGGGAAACGGGCGGGGAGCTGTTTTTT
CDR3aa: CARNRETGGELFF

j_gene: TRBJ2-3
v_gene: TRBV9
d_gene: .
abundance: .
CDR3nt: TGTGCCAGCAGCGTTTGGGGACAAGTCTCTACCACAGATACGCAGTATTTT
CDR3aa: CASSVWGQVSTTDTQYF

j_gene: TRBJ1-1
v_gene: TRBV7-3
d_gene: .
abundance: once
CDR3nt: TGTGCCAGCAGCTTTACAGAGAACACTGAAGCTTTCTTT
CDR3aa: CASSFTENTEAFF

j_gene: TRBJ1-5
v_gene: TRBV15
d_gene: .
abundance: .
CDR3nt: TGTGCCACCAGCAGAGATCGGGGGTCGAATCAGCCCCAGCATTTT
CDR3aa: CATSRDRGSNQPQHF

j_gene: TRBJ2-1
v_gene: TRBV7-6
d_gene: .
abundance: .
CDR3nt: TGTGCCAGCAGCCCTACAGTCGACAGCTCCTACAATGAGCAGTTCTTC
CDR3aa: CASSPTVDSSYNEQFF

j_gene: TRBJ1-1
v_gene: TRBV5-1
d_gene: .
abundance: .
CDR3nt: TGCGCCAGCAGCGCCCAGGGCCCGAACACTGAAGCTTTCTTT
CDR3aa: CASSAQGPNTEAFF

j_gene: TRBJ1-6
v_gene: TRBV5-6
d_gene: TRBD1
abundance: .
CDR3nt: TGTGCCAGCAGCCAGCTGTTTGGGACAGTCCTTTCACCCCTCCACTTT
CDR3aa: CASSQLFGTVLSPLHF

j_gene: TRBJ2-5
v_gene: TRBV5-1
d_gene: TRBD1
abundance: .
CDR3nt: TGCGCCAGCAGGACAGGGTCGGGAGAGACCCAGTACTTC
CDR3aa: CASRTGSGETQYF

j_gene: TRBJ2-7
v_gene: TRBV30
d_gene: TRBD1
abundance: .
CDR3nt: TGTGCCTGGAGTGTACTCCGGGACAGGGATCCCGGGGAGCAGTACTTC
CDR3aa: CAWSVLRDRDPGEQYF